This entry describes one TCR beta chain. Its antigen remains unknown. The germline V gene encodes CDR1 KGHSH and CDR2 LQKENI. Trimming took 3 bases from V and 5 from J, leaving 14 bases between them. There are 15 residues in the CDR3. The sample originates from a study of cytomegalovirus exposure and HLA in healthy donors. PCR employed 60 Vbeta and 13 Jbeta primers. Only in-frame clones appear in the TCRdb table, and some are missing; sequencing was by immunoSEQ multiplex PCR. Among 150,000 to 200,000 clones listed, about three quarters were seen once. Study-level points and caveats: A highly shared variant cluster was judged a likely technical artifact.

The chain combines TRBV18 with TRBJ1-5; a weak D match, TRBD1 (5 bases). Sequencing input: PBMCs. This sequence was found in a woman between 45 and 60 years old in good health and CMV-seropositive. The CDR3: CASSPSGGVDQPQHF. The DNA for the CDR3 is TGTGCCAGCTCACCCTCGGGGGGGGTCGATCAGCCCCAGCATTTT.